This T cell receptor (beta chain) appears in the sequencing data of a study of beta chain features in type 1 diabetes (dated 2018 in TCRdb). Regarding the research as a whole: No differences in mean age, gender distribution, total cell number or subset yield were found between patients and healthy donors. A total of 90 million to 130 million sorted cells were examined across all samples, and a strong correlation was observed between cell number per subset and RNA yield. The study compared the TCRB repertoires of sorted circulating CD4+ T cell subsets in recently diagnosed type 1 diabetes patients with those in matched healthy donors. Regulatory and stem cell-like memory subsets were obtained from only 8 patients and roughly eight healthy donors, while naive and central memory subsets were obtained from all 30 or so donors.

General study outcomes and caveats: The naive, central memory and regulatory TCRB repertoires appeared to resemble one another more closely among patients than among healthy donors. Shorter templates might be favored by PCR, yet because patient and control samples were amplified and corrected together, any such skew would affect both groups equally. Because cDNA rather than genomic DNA was sequenced, highly expressing activated cells could have been over-represented, although no difference in activation and CD3 levels was found between groups. HLA sub-analyses involved small numbers of individuals, so any influence of HLA type on TCRB rearrangement remained unresolved. A moderate but significant shortening of TCRB CDR3 length was observed in type 1 diabetes patients in all four CD4+ subsets. At VDJ recombination sites, patients with type 1 diabetes made fewer insertions and deleted more nucleotides, a pattern implying thymic rearrangement abnormalities.

The High Capacity cDNA Reverse Transcription Kit was used to reverse transcribe all of the isolated RNA, meaning that expressed TCRB transcripts were what got sequenced. Naive, central memory and regulatory T cell samples underwent deep immunoSEQ sequencing, averaging around 4 million total reads per sample. Sorted cells were lysed in RLT buffer and RNA was extracted with DNase-treated RNeasy Micro or Mini kits, depending on cell number. Each cell subset was processed on its own to prevent cross-contamination, while patient and healthy donor samples were processed together. Using the immunoSEQ multiplex PCR, TCRB sequences were amplified from cDNA into 87-bp fragments spanning the CDR3 region. Amplicons were sequenced on the Illumina HiSeq platform. The source study handled its data this way. Synthetic template baselines were used to correct PCR bias computationally, reads within Hamming distance 2 were collapsed, and singletons that could not be merged were discarded. Reads were aligned to IMGT to assign V, D and J genes, CDR3 length, and insertions or deletions at six rearrangement sites. Within each subset, clonotype counts were normalized to sorted cell number, and only after that were true diversity and Gini coefficients computed with the tcR R package. Repertoire sharing was quantified using the overlap coefficient calculated on TCRB nucleotide sequences. As a proxy for the pre-selection repertoire, out-of-frame TCRB sequences from naive cells were analyzed. Imported from immuneACCESS, the table was reduced by TCRdb to in-frame sequences with V and J called. These copies leave out some clones; in studies compared against another copy, an unresolved V gene accounts for under half, and the cause of the remainder is not known. D and trimming were read from the DNA, whereas the V and J calls and clone size are those reported in that table. The sample contains around 500,000 clones, around 10% of them found a single time. The top ten constitute around 0.05% of the sample.

Each donor gave one peripheral blood draw, averaging approximately 110 mL, which was collected into heparinised tubes. A BD FACSAria II and a panel including CD45RO, CCR7, CD25, CD127, CD95 and CD27 were used to sort naive, central memory, regulatory and stem cell-like memory CD4+ T cells. All sorted populations exceeded 98% purity. Right away, PBMCs were isolated by Lymphoprep density gradient centrifugation and were stained directly, with no culture step. Samples were stained and sorted in pairs, with one healthy donor and one patient per experiment, so that batch effects were minimized. In regard to this clone: Which antigen it targets is not known. No base quality values were provided; no much bigger clone lies one nucleotide off.

The CDR3 sequence holds 13 residues, the cysteine and phenylalanine included. The only DNA kept is the CDR3, 39 bases in frame from the first base. The germline V gene sets CDR1 to MGHDK and CDR2 to SYGVNS. Between the V and J ends, shortened by 5 bases and 0 bases respectively, the junction contains 6 bases. The sequencing input was naive CD4+ T cells from blood. According to the study, the label for this sample's cell subset or site signals: true naive CD4+ T cells. The receptor was derived from a woman aged 18-29 years in good health. Rearrangement joined TRBV25-1 to TRBJ2-3; a confident D gene designation cannot be given. The CDR3 loop reads CASSPQSTDTQYF. The nucleotide sequence reads as follows: TGTGCCAGCAGTCCACAGAGCACAGATACGCAGTATTTT. The reference TRBV25-1 and TRBJ2-3 proteins fill in what lies around the CDR3, so the full variable domain reads EADIYQTPRYLVIGTGKKITLECSQTMGHDKMYWYQQDPGMELHLIHYSYGVNSTEKGDLSSESTVSRIRTEHFPLTLESARPSHTSQYLCASSPQSTDTQYFGPGTRLTVL.